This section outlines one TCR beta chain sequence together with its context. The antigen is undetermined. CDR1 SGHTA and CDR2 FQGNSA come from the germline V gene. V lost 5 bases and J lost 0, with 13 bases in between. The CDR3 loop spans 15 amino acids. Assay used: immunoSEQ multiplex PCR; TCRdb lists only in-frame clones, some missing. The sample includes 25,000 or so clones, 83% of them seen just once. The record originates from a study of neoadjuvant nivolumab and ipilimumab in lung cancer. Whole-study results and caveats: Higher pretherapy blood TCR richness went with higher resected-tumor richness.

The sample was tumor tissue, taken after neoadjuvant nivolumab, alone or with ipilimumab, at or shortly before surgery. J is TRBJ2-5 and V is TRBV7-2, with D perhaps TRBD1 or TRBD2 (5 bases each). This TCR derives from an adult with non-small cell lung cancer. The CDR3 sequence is CASSLGTVNQETQYF. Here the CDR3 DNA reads TGTGCCAGCAGCCTTGGGACGGTTAACCAAGAGACCCAGTACTTC.